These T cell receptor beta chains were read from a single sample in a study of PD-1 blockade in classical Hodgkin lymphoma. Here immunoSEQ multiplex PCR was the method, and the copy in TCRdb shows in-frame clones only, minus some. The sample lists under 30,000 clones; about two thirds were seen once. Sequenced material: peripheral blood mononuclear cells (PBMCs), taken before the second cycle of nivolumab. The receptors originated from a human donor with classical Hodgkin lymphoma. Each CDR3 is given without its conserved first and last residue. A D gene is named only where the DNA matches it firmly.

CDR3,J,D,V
ASSARDLDTQY,TRBJ2-3,-,TRBV5-4
AGRAGGYNEQF,TRBJ2-1,TRBD1,TRBV6-1
ASSRRGLVNEQF,TRBJ2-1,TRBD2,TRBV18
ASSEDRLRYTIY,TRBJ1-3,-,TRBV6-1
ASSRTYSNQPQH,TRBJ1-5,-,TRBV6-5
ASSLKGGGTGEYEQY,TRBJ2-7,TRBD1,TRBV7-3
ASSPGSKDLYEQY,TRBJ2-7,-,TRBV5-6
AWYLPGPLGYT,TRBJ1-2,-,TRBV30
ASSLNSYSTDTQY,TRBJ2-3,-,TRBV7-9
ASSLGETQY,TRBJ2-5,-,TRBV27
ASSTGAGTYGYT,TRBJ1-2,TRBD1,TRBV19
ASSYLGQGFGYT,TRBJ1-2,TRBD1,TRBV6-5
ASSSVTAPAGNTIY,TRBJ1-3,-,TRBV28
AWRPGLAGQETQY,TRBJ2-5,TRBD2,TRBV30
ASSLELSTNTEAF,TRBJ1-1,-,TRBV5-6
ASSLGQASGANVLT,TRBJ2-6,TRBD1,TRBV5-1
AIKAGGNGDTQY,TRBJ2-3,TRBD1,TRBV10-3
ASSEDRFTEAF,TRBJ1-1,TRBD1,TRBV28
ASSLWRLAGGPGELF,TRBJ2-2,TRBD2,TRBV28
ASSGGLETQY,TRBJ2-5,-,TRBV28
ASSPPSASSTDTQY,TRBJ2-3,-,TRBV7-3
ASRGRSSYNEQF,TRBJ2-1,-,TRBV14
ASSPGRGTDTQY,TRBJ2-3,TRBD2,TRBV2
AWISTYEQY,TRBJ2-7,-,TRBV30
ASSPSGTWAGELF,TRBJ2-2,-,TRBV7-9
ASSYQGSWGGYT,TRBJ1-2,-,TRBV6-6
ASSQTSGSDYEQY,TRBJ2-7,TRBD2,TRBV4-2
ASSQSGPTGPKNIQY,TRBJ2-4,-,TRBV16
SAKGTGELF,TRBJ2-2,-,TRBV20-1
ASSTRRGGAIGYT,TRBJ1-2,-,TRBV11-2
ASISPGSSYEQY,TRBJ2-7,-,TRBV6-1
ASSILGALGTEAF,TRBJ1-1,-,TRBV19
ASSYTDRGGEPQH,TRBJ1-5,TRBD1,TRBV6-5